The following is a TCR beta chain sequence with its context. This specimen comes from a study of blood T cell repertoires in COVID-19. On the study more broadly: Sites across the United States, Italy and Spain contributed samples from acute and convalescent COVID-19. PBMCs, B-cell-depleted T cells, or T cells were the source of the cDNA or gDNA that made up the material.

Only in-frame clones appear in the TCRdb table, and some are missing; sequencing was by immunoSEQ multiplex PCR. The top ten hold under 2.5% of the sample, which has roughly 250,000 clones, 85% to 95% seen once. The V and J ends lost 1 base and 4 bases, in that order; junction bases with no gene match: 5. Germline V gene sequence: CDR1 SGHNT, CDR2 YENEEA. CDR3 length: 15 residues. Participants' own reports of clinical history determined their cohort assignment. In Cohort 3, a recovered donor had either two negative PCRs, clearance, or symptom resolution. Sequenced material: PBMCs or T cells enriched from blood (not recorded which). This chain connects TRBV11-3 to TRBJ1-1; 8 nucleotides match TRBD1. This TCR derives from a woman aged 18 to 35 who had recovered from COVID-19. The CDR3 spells CASSLGQGAGTEAFF. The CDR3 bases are TGTGCCAGCAGCTTAGGTCAGGGGGCGGGCACTGAAGCTTTCTTT. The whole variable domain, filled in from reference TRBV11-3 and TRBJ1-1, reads EAGVVQSPRYKIIEKKQPVAFWCNPISGHNTLYWYLQNLGQGPELLIRYENEEAVDDSQLPKDRFSAERLKGVDSTLKIQPAELGDSAVYLCASSLGQGAGTEAFFGQGTRLTVV.